Following are 30 T cell receptor beta chains from one sample sequenced in a study of chemoradiotherapy in HPV16-positive cancers. The method was immunoSEQ multiplex PCR; TCRdb's version includes in-frame clones alone and lacks a portion of them. Of 36,000 or so clones listed, about four fifths are singletons. Sequences were derived from blood, sampled from a patient who underwent chemoradiotherapy. Every receptor here comes from a human donor with HPV-associated anogenital cancer.

The chain uses TRBV7-9 and TRBJ1-6; 7 bases are shared with TRBD1. This CDR3 is 15 amino acids long. Losses at the gene ends were 5 bases for V and 10 bases for J; bases not matched to a gene: 11. The V gene's germline CDR1 is SEHNR and CDR2 FQNEAQ (reference sequence). CDR3 residues: CASSPMTGLESPLHF. CDR3 bases: TGTGCCAGCAGCCCTATGACAGGGTTAGAATCACCCCTCCACTTT. Combining the CDR3 with reference TRBV7-9 and TRBJ1-6 gives the whole variable domain DTGVSQNPRHKITKRGQNVTFRCDPISEHNRLYWYRQTLGQGPEFLTYFQNEAQLEKSRLLSDRFSAERPKGSFSTLEIQRTEQGDSAMYLCASSPMTGLESPLHFGNGTRLTVT.

The chain combines TRBV7-9 with TRBJ2-7, with D perhaps matching TRBD2 (5 bases). The V end lost 4 bases, the J end lost 0 bases, and 7 bases lay between the germline ends. CDR1 and CDR2 from the germline V gene are SEHNR and FQNEAQ (reference sequence). The CDR3 length is 13 residues. The CDR3, as DNA: TGTGCCAGCAGCTGGGAGAGCTCCTACGAGCAGTACTTC. As protein: CASSWESSYEQYF. Drawing the rest from reference TRBV7-9 and TRBJ2-7, the complete variable domain is DTGVSQNPRHKITKRGQNVTFRCDPISEHNRLYWYRQTLGQGPEFLTYFQNEAQLEKSRLLSDRFSAERPKGSFSTLEIQRTEQGDSAMYLCASSWESSYEQYFGPGTRLTVT.

The chain has TRBV5-3 and TRBJ2-7; no reliable D call. TRBV5-3 is reported as an ORF; its role is uncertain. V was shortened by 0 bases and J by 4 bases, with 5 bases between the two germline ends. CDR3 length: 12 amino acids. CDR3 amino acids: CARSLAKYEQYF. The CDR3 DNA reads as TGTGCCAGAAGCTTGGCCAAGTACGAGCAGTACTTC.

The chain joins TRBV5-1 to TRBJ1-5, with unresolved D. The CDR3 length is 14 residues. CDR1 is SGHRS, CDR2 YFSETQ, per germline. Trimming stripped 5 bases from V and 9 bases from J, with 18 bases between. The CDR3 protein is CASSPSPDSWPQHF. The CDR3 coding sequence is TGCGCCAGCAGTCCCTCCCCGGACTCATGGCCCCAGCATTTT.

This clone appeared a single time. The DNA of the CDR3 is TGTGCCAGCTCACCCCAACCGGAGGGAACCTACGAGCAGTACTTC. Protein sequence: CASSPQPEGTYEQYF. The J gene is TRBJ2-7, the V gene TRBV18; D perhaps matches TRBD2 (6 bases). The V and J ends lost 3 bases and 2 bases respectively, with 14 bases between them. Germline CDR1 is KGHSH and CDR2 is LQKENI. This CDR3 has 15 amino acids. Together with reference TRBV18 and TRBJ2-7, the CDR3 gives the full variable domain: NAGVMQNPRHLVRRRGQEARLRCSPMKGHSHVYWYRQLPEEGLKFMVYLQKENIIDESGMPKERFSAEFPKEGPSILRIQQVVRGDSAAYFCASSPQPEGTYEQYFGPGTRLTVT.

A note on this clone: This sample also contains other DNA sequences that code for the same CDR3. The rearrangement uses TRBV7-7 and TRBJ2-3; D call uncertain. The CDR3 runs 13 residues. Trimming left V 9 bases short and J 1 base short, with 11 bases between. From germline, CDR1 is SSHAT and CDR2 FNYEAQ (reference sequence). Here the CDR3 reads CASSTGGTDTQYF. The CDR3 region has the DNA TGTGCCAGTAGTACTGGGGGCACAGATACGCAGTATTTT.

The CDR3 region is CASSNGQFNSPLHF. The CDR3 DNA is TGTGCCAGTAGCAACGGACAGTTCAATTCACCCCTCCACTTT. The V and J genes are TRBV19 and TRBJ1-6; D is perhaps TRBD1 (6 bases). Germline V lookup: CDR1 LNHDA, CDR2 SQIVND (reference sequence). The CDR3 is made up of 14 amino acids. Trimming took 6 bases from V and 7 from J, leaving 13 bases between them.

The V and J genes are TRBV19 and TRBJ1-6, with a possible D match to TRBD1 (5 bases). Germline assignment: CDR1 LNHDA and CDR2 SQIVND (reference sequence). Trimming pared 5 bases from V and 6 bases from J, leaving 14 bases between. This CDR3 contains 15 residues. CDR3 sequence: CASSPNRIGNSPLHF. CDR3 nucleotide sequence: TGTGCCAGTAGTCCCAACAGGATTGGTAATTCACCCCTCCACTTT.

The genes are TRBV7-3 and TRBJ1-2; 9 bases agree with TRBD1. There are 12 residues in the CDR3. Trimming removed 5 bases from V and 8 bases from J; junction bases left unmatched: 3. The germline V gene encodes CDR1 SGHTA and CDR2 FQGTGA. The CDR3 DNA sequence: TGTGCCAGCAGCCCAGGACAGGGGGGCTACACCTTC. Amino acid sequence: CASSPGQGGYTF. Combining the CDR3 with reference TRBV7-3 and TRBJ1-2 gives the whole variable domain GAGVSQTPSNKVTEKGKYVELRCDPISGHTALYWYRQSLGQGPEFLIYFQGTGAADDSGLPNDRFFAVRPEGSVSTLKIQRTERGDSAVYLCASSPGQGGYTFGSGTRLTVV.

The rearrangement links TRBV5-1 to TRBJ2-1; 7 bases match TRBD2. Unmatched junction bases numbered 6, after V lost 4 bases and J lost 2 bases. The CDR3 has 15 amino acids. CDR1 SGHRS and CDR2 YFSETQ come from the germline V gene. In nucleotides, the CDR3 is TGCGCCAGCAGCCCTACTAGCGTCACCTACAATGAGCAGTTCTTC. It is translated as CASSPTSVTYNEQFF.

The chain has TRBV5-6 and TRBJ1-2; D is possibly TRBD1 (5 bases). The CDR3 has 16 amino acids. Germline CDR1 SGHDT, CDR2 YYEEEE. V dropped 4 bases and J dropped 3 bases, with 19 bases sitting between them. CDR3 sequence: CASSGDQGTGYYGYTF. The CDR3 region has the DNA TGTGCCAGCAGCGGAGACCAAGGGACGGGGTACTATGGCTACACCTTC.

V and J are TRBV5-5 and TRBJ2-2, with unresolved D. V gave up 0 bases and J gave up 4 bases, with 7 bases separating them. Germline CDR1 SGHKS, CDR2 YYEKEE (reference sequence). The CDR3 covers 14 residues. Written as DNA, the CDR3 is TGTGCCAGCAGCTTGGTTGCAGGCACCGGGGAGCTGTTTTTT. It translates to CASSLVAGTGELFF.

The chain couples TRBV6-1 to TRBJ1-2, with unresolved D. This CDR3 comprises 14 residues. V shed 3 bases and J shed 2 bases, with 10 bases lying between them. Germline V gives CDR1 MNHNS, CDR2 SASEGT. The DNA of the CDR3 is TGTGCCAGCAGTGAGTCCCTTGGGAACTATGGCTACACCTTC. This gives the protein CASSESLGNYGYTF.

This clone has only one observation. This chain uses TRBV7-2 with TRBJ2-5; possible D gene TRBD1, 5 bases. The CDR3 length is 13 residues. Trimming left V 5 bases short and J 4 bases short, with 11 bases between. In germline, CDR1 is SGHTA, CDR2 FQGNSA. The CDR3, as DNA: TGTGCCAGCAGCATCGACAGAAGAGAGACCCAGTACTTC. Translation: CASSIDRRETQYF.

This chain connects TRBV11-2 to TRBJ2-7, with D possibly TRBD1 on 8 matching bases. In germline, CDR1 is SGHAT, CDR2 FQNNGV. Trimming cost V 2 bases and J 7 bases, with 18 bases left between them. The CDR3 covers 15 residues. CDR3 region: CASSLRFGQGGEQYF. The CDR3 nucleotides are TGTGCCAGCAGCTTAAGGTTTGGACAGGGAGGGGAGCAGTACTTC.

V gene TRBV9 combines with J gene TRBJ1-3; D remains unclear. V was cut by 4 bases and J by 0 bases, with 5 bases left in between. The CDR3 extends over 13 amino acids. CDR1 and CDR2 from the germline V gene are SGDLS and YYNGEE. The CDR3 is CASSPSSGNTIYF. DNA of the CDR3: TGTGCCAGCAGCCCGAGCTCTGGAAACACCATATATTTT.

This clone is a singleton in its sample. The chain couples TRBV19 to TRBJ2-1, with D hard to call. This CDR3 contains 13 residues. The germline V gene has CDR1 LNHDA and CDR2 SQIVND (reference sequence). Trimming took 9 bases from V and 2 from J, leaving 11 bases between them. The CDR3 DNA reads TGTGCCAGCCAGCGAGATCCCTACAATGAGCAGTTCTTC. It translates to CASQRDPYNEQFF.

The gene calls are TRBV9 and TRBJ2-3; the D is unclear. CDR3 size: 16 residues. V lost 0 bases and J lost 2, with 13 bases in between. CDR1 and CDR2 (germline): SGDLS, YYNGEE. CDR3 nucleotides: TGTGCCAGCAGCGTAGCTCGGGCAGTTTCCACAGATACGCAGTATTTT. As protein: CASSVARAVSTDTQYF.

This clone has just one count. The chain carries TRBV5-8 and TRBJ2-5; 7 positions match TRBD1. Unmatched junction bases numbered 6, after V lost 2 bases and J lost 2 bases. Germline V gene sequence: CDR1 SGHTS, CDR2 YDEGEE. The CDR3 totals 15 residues. CDR3 in amino acids: CASSLHGTAQETQYF. DNA of the CDR3: TGTGCCAGCAGCTTACACGGGACAGCACAAGAGACCCAGTACTTC.

This clone was found once. The rearrangement joins TRBV27 to TRBJ2-2; no reliable D call. Germline loops: CDR1 MNHEY, CDR2 SMNVEV (reference sequence). CDR3 length equals 13 residues. Trimming took 8 bases from V and 0 from J, leaving 7 bases between them. The CDR3 region is CASHEANTGELFF. CDR3 bases: TGTGCCAGCCACGAGGCGAACACCGGGGAGCTGTTTTTT.

The rearrangement uses TRBV11-3 and TRBJ2-3; D is unresolved. CDR1 is SGHNT, CDR2 YENEEA, per germline. V was pared by 1 base and J by 4 bases, with 6 bases between. CDR3 length equals 13 residues. CDR3: CASSLAGADTQYF. CDR3 coding DNA: TGTGCCAGCAGCTTAGCAGGAGCAGATACGCAGTATTTT.

CDR3 in amino acids: CASSAGQGLGNYNEQFF. The CDR3 DNA reads TGTGCCAGCAGTGCCGGACAGGGCCTCGGGAATTACAATGAGCAGTTCTTC. The chain links TRBV6-1 to TRBJ2-1; 8 bases map to TRBD1. The CDR3 is 17 amino acids. CDR1 and CDR2 (germline): MNHNS, SASEGT. V trimming: 4 bases; J trimming: 4 bases; junction bases outside the gene matches: 12.

The chain carries TRBV13 and TRBJ1-1; D remains ambiguous. Germline CDR1 is PRHDT and CDR2 is FYEKMQ (reference sequence). Trimming stripped 5 bases from V and 0 bases from J, with 7 bases between. The CDR3 is 13 residues long. The CDR3 here is CASSPRLNTEAFF. CDR3 bases: TGTGCCAGCAGCCCCCGATTGAACACTGAAGCTTTCTTT. Variable domain in full (rest from reference TRBV13 and TRBJ1-1): AAGVIQSPRHLIKEKRETATLKCYPIPRHDTVYWYQQGPGQDPQFLISFYEKMQSDKGSIPDRFSAQQFSDYHSELNMSSLELGDSALYFCASSPRLNTEAFFGQGTRLTVV.

The chain combines TRBV2 with TRBJ2-3, with D uncertain. This CDR3 spans 14 amino acids. Germline lookup yields CDR1 SNHLY and CDR2 FYNNEI. Between the trimmed V and J ends, which lost 6 bases and 4 bases, there was a span of 14 bases. As DNA, the CDR3 is TGTGCCAGCAGACGCGGCGACGGAGCAGATACGCAGTATTTT. It yields the protein CASRRGDGADTQYF.

The rearrangement joins TRBV6-5 to TRBJ1-1, with D perhaps TRBD1 (5 bases). Trimming stripped 2 bases from V and 0 bases from J, with 10 bases between. This CDR3 has 15 amino acids. The germline V gene has CDR1 MNHEY and CDR2 SVGAGI. DNA for the CDR3: TGTGCCAGCAGTTACGGGGGAAGGATGAACACTGAAGCTTTCTTT. Protein: CASSYGGRMNTEAFF.

This chain joins TRBV6-5 and TRBJ2-1; 8 positions match TRBD1. The V and J ends lost 5 bases and 8 bases, in that order; junction bases with no gene match: 2. CDR1 is MNHEY, CDR2 SVGAGI, per germline. The CDR3 has 12 residues. The CDR3 sequence: CASSPGGHEQFF. CDR3 sequence (DNA): TGTGCCAGCAGTCCAGGGGGCCATGAGCAGTTCTTC.

CDR3 amino acids: CASSSQGATKNIQYF. CDR3 in DNA: TGTGCCAGCAGTTCTCAGGGGGCAACCAAAAACATTCAGTACTTC. V gene TRBV11-2 combines with J gene TRBJ2-4, with TRBD1 matching 8 bases. The V and J ends lost 6 bases and 2 bases, in that order; junction bases with no gene match: 6. Germline V gives CDR1 SGHAT, CDR2 FQNNGV. This CDR3 is 15 amino acids long. Supplemented by reference TRBV11-2 and TRBJ2-4, the full variable domain reads EAGVAQSPRYKIIEKRQSVAFWCNPISGHATLYWYQQILGQGPKLLIQFQNNGVVDDSQLPKDRFSAERLKGVDSTLKIQPAKLEDSAVYLCASSSQGATKNIQYFGAGTRLSVL.

This chain connects TRBV6-5 to TRBJ1-1; D is uncertain. CDR3 length: 14 amino acids. V gave up 6 bases and J gave up 1 base, with 12 bases separating them. Germline assignment: CDR1 MNHEY and CDR2 SVGAGI. CDR3 DNA sequence: TGTGCCAGCAGCTTAAGTGGGGAGAACACTGAAGCTTTCTTT. Translation gives CASSLSGENTEAFF.

This clone was seen a single time. J is TRBJ2-3 and V is TRBV19; 10 positions match TRBD2. After removal of 8 bases from V and 5 bases from J, the junction contained 7 bases not matched to a gene. The CDR3 has 14 amino acids. CDR1 is LNHDA and CDR2 is SQIVND in the germline V gene (reference sequence). CDR3 amino acids: CASAKRGGRDTQYF. The DNA of the CDR3 is TGTGCCAGTGCGAAGCGGGGGGGCCGAGATACGCAGTATTTT. Supplemented by reference TRBV19 and TRBJ2-3, the full variable domain reads DGGITQSPKYLFRKEGQNVTLSCEQNLNHDAMYWYRQDPGQGLRLIYYSQIVNDFQKGDIAEGYSVSREKKESFPLTVTSAQKNPTAFYLCASAKRGGRDTQYFGPGTRLTVL.

The V gene is TRBV2, the J gene TRBJ1-6, with TRBD1 as a possible D gene (5 bases). The CDR3 runs 13 residues. Germline V lookup: CDR1 SNHLY, CDR2 FYNNEI. V shed 6 bases and J shed 6 bases, with 9 bases lying between them. The CDR3 is CASSAGGNSPLHF. The CDR3 nucleotides are TGTGCCAGCAGCGCGGGGGGTAATTCACCCCTCCACTTT.